The 15 T cell receptor beta chains reported below all come from one sample, sequenced in a study of shared clonotypes between healthy human individuals. Produced via immunoSEQ multiplex PCR; TCRdb's table is partial and in-frame only. The data show fewer than 850,000 clones, about 96% seen once. Naive CD8 cells lacked CD45RO and underwent positive selection for CCR7, leaving out terminally differentiated effector memory CD45RA+ cells. Sequences were obtained from naive CD8+ T cells sorted from blood. The receptors here all came from a young man in good health.

This chain connects TRBV27 to TRBJ2-7; possible D gene TRBD2, 5 bases. Germline V gene lookup returns CDR1 MNHEY and CDR2 SMNVEV (reference sequence). There are 14 residues in the CDR3. Trimming cost V 5 bases and J 6 bases, with 17 bases left between them. The CDR3 loop is CASSVIEGRLEQYF. The CDR3 DNA reads TGTGCCAGCAGTGTAATAGAGGGCCGCCTCGAGCAGTACTTC.

This chain's CDR3 is CASRDSAGGRSEAFF. The CDR3 DNA reads TGTGCCAGCAGAGATAGCGCAGGGGGCCGGAGTGAAGCTTTCTTT. The V call is TRBV7-9, the J call TRBJ1-1, with 8 nucleotides matching TRBD1. Losses at the gene ends were 6 bases for V and 7 bases for J; bases not matched to a gene: 13. The CDR3 is made up of 15 amino acids. CDR1 and CDR2 (germline): SEHNR, FQNEAQ (reference sequence).

The chain has TRBV7-2 and TRBJ2-5; D might be TRBD2 (6 bases). Germline lookup yields CDR1 SGHTA and CDR2 FQGNSA. The CDR3 spans 15 residues. Trimming removed 5 bases from V and 5 bases from J, with 18 bases in between. CDR3: CASSDGRGGGETQYF. CDR3 sequence (DNA): TGTGCCAGCAGCGACGGGAGAGGAGGAGGGGAGACCCAGTACTTC.

The chain is built from TRBV5-1 and TRBJ2-3, with 11 bases lining up with TRBD2. This CDR3 is 17 amino acids long. CDR1 is SGHRS and CDR2 is YFSETQ in the germline V gene. V lost 4 bases to trimming and J lost 0 bases; unmatched junction nucleotides: 7. CDR3 in DNA: TGCGCCAGCAGCCCATGGACTAGCGGGCCTAGCACAGATACGCAGTATTTT. It specifies CASSPWTSGPSTDTQYF.

V and J are TRBV29-1 and TRBJ2-7; the D gene is possibly TRBD2 (6 bases). The CDR3 length is 15 residues. Germline-derived CDR1 and CDR2 are SQVTM and ANQGSEA. Trimming removed 7 bases at V and 2 bases at J, with 21 bases between. In DNA, the CDR3 is TGCAGCGCTTCCGGGGGTCTCAAAACTACCTACGAGCAGTACTTC. Translating it yields CSASGGLKTTYEQYF.

V is TRBV7-2 and J is TRBJ1-5; tentative D call: TRBD1 (6 bases). The germline gives CDR1 SGHTA, CDR2 FQGNSA. The CDR3 length is 15 residues. The V gene lost 1 base and the J gene lost 3 bases, with 10 bases spanning the gap. In DNA form, the CDR3 reads TGTGCCAGCAGCTTAGAGGGGGGGAACAATCAGCCCCAGCATTTT. Translated, it gives CASSLEGGNNQPQHF.

This clone was seen a few times. This chain uses TRBV6-5 with TRBJ2-1; possibly TRBD1 or TRBD2 for D (5 bases each). V was cut by 8 bases and J by 9 bases, with 20 bases left in between. Germline CDR1 reads MNHEY; CDR2 reads SVGAGI. This CDR3 is built from 14 residues. CDR3 loop: CASGSGSGRGEQFF. The CDR3 coding sequence is TGTGCCAGCGGCTCTGGATCGGGAAGGGGTGAGCAGTTCTTC.

This chain uses TRBV15 with TRBJ2-7; 9 bases are shared with TRBD1. J gave up 2 bases and V 1 base, and 6 bases lay outside the gene matches. Germline V gene sequence: CDR1 LNHNV, CDR2 YYDKDF (reference sequence). The CDR3 runs 16 residues. CDR3 residues: CATSRGGTGTPYEQYF. The DNA of the CDR3 is TGTGCCACCAGCAGAGGCGGGACAGGGACACCCTACGAGCAGTACTTC.

V usage is TRBV28 and J usage is TRBJ2-7, with no clear D. CDR3 size: 13 residues. Germline V CDR1 and CDR2: MDHEN, SYDVKM. The ends were cut back, 4 bases at V and 0 bases at J, with 7 bases in the middle. The CDR3, as DNA: TGTGCCAGCAGTTATCTAAGCTCCTACGAGCAGTACTTC. Its translation is CASSYLSSYEQYF.

The chain joins TRBV5-4 to TRBJ1-2; D remains unclear. The CDR3 consists of 15 residues. Germline V gene lookup returns CDR1 SGHNT and CDR2 YYREEE (reference sequence). Between the trimmed V and J ends, which lost 1 base and 6 bases, there was a span of 16 bases. This CDR3 reads CASSLMVGGTDGYTF. The CDR3 DNA sequence: TGTGCCAGCAGCTTGATGGTCGGAGGCACCGATGGCTACACCTTC.

The V and J genes are TRBV27 and TRBJ2-7; 11 bases map to TRBD2. The CDR3 is 15 amino acids. V was pared by 4 bases and J by 2 bases, with 4 bases of the junction left unmatched. CDR1 and CDR2 (germline): MNHEY, SMNVEV (reference sequence). The CDR3 protein is CASSSGTSGAYEQYF. As DNA, the CDR3 is TGTGCCAGCAGTTCCGGGACTAGCGGAGCCTACGAGCAGTACTTC.

The V gene is TRBV7-3, the J gene TRBJ2-2; the match to TRBD2 covers 13 bases. CDR3 length: 22 amino acids. V dropped 3 bases and J dropped 2; count of bases not matched to a gene: 18. Germline CDR1 reads SGHTA; CDR2 reads FQGTGA. The CDR3: CASSFPTWGTSGMSANTGELFF. CDR3 DNA sequence: TGTGCCAGCAGCTTTCCAACCTGGGGGACTAGCGGGATGAGCGCAAACACCGGGGAGCTGTTTTTT.

This chain joins TRBV9 and TRBJ1-1; 8 positions agree with TRBD1. V gave up 4 bases and J gave up 4 bases; unmatched junction bases: 6. This CDR3 is 14 amino acids long. From germline, CDR1 is SGDLS and CDR2 YYNGEE. The chain's CDR3 is CASSPDRGGTEAFF. The CDR3 nucleotides read TGTGCCAGCAGCCCCGACAGGGGAGGCACTGAAGCTTTCTTT.

The rearrangement joins TRBV11-2 to TRBJ1-1, with D possibly being TRBD1 (5 bases). The CDR3 is 16 residues long. The germline V and J ends were trimmed by 0 bases and 2 bases, with 13 bases remaining between them. Per germline, CDR1 SGHAT and CDR2 FQNNGV. The chain's CDR3 is CASSLDGGAPNTEAFF. For the CDR3, the DNA is TGTGCCAGCAGCTTAGATGGCGGGGCACCCAACACTGAAGCTTTCTTT. The full variable domain, with the rest looked up from reference TRBV11-2 and TRBJ1-1, is EAGVAQSPRYKIIEKRQSVAFWCNPISGHATLYWYQQILGQGPKLLIQFQNNGVVDDSQLPKDRFSAERLKGVDSTLKIQPAKLEDSAVYLCASSLDGGAPNTEAFFGQGTRLTVV.

The chain uses TRBV27 and TRBJ2-1, with no clear D. The CDR3 has 12 amino acids. Germline CDR1 is MNHEY and CDR2 is SMNVEV (reference sequence). V dropped 6 bases and J dropped 4 bases, with 7 bases sitting between them. The CDR3 region is CASSRSYNEQFF. The CDR3, as DNA: TGTGCCAGCAGCAGAAGTTACAATGAGCAGTTCTTC.